This T cell receptor (beta chain) was identified in a study of blood T cells in healthy people across ages. General study findings and limits: A roughly linear age-dependent decrease characterized TCR beta diversity per million T cells. PBMCs that were unsorted prevented a conclusive naive versus antigen-experienced comparison. Diversity of TCR beta correlated strongly with naive T cell percentage.

Sample-barcoded 5' priming and a J-beta primer mix drove a second PCR of 7 to 11 cycles. Every molecule of cDNA carried a tag from a template-switch adaptor with 12 random nucleotides. MiXCR, run by TCRdb on the 5' RACE reads, gives a single entry per CDR3 protein. Of about 730,000 distinct CDR3 sequences listed, roughly 47% are singletons. This clonotype was seen a few times. The antigen is not known. The germline V gene encodes CDR1 SGHTA and CDR2 FQGTGA. The CDR3 has 15 amino acids. Trimming removed 9 bases from V and 0 bases from J; junction bases left unmatched: 8. The sequenced sample was blood. This TCR came from a woman in her sixties in good health. The gene calls are TRBV7-3 and TRBJ2-1; TRBD2 matches at 7 bases. The chain's CDR3 is CARPSGTPSYNEQFF. The CDR3 nucleotides read TGTGCCAGACCCAGCGGGACCCCCTCCTACAATGAGCAGTTCTTC.